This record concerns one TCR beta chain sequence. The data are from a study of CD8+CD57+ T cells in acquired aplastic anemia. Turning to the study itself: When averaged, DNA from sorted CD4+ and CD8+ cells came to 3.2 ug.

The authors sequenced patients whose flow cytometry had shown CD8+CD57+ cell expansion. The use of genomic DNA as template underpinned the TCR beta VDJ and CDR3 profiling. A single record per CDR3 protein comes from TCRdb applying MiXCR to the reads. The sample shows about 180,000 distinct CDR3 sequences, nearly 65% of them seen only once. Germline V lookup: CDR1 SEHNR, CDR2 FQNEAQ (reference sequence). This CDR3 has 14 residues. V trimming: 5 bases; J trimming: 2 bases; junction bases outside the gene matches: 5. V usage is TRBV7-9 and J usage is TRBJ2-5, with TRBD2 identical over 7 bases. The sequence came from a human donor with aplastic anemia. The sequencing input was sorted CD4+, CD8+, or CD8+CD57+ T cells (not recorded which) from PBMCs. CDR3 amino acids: CASSPSGTQETQYF. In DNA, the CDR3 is TGTGCCAGCAGCCCGAGCGGGACTCAAGAGACCCAGTACTTC.